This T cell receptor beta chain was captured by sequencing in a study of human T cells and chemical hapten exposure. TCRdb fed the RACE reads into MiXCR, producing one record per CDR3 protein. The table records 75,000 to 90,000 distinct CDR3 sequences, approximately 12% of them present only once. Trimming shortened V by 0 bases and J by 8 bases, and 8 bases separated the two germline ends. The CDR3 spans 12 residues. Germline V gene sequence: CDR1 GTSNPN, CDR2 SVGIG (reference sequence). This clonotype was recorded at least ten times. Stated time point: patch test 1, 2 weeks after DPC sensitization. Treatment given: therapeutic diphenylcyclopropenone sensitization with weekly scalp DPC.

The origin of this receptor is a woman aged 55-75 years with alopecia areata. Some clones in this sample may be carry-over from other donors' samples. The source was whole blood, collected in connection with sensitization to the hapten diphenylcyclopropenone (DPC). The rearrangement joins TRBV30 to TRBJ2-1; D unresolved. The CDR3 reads CAWSVGYDEQFF. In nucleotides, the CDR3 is TGTGCCTGGAGTGTTGGATACGATGAGCAGTTCTTC.